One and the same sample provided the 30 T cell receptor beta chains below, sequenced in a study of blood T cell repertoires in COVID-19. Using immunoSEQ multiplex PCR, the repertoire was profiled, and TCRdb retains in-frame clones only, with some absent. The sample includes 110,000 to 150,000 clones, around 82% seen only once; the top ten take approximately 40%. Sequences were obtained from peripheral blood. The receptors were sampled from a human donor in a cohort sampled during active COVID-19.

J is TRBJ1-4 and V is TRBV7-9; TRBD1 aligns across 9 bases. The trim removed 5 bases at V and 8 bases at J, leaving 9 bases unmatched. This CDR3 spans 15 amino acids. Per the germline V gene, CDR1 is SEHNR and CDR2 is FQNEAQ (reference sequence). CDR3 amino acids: CASSTTGGKSEKLFF. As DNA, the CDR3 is TGTGCCAGCAGCACGACAGGGGGGAAGAGCGAAAAACTGTTTTTT.

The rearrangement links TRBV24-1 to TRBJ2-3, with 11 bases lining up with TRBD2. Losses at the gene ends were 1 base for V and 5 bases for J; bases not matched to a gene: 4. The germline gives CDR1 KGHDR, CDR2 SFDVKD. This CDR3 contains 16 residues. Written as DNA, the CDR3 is TGTGCCACCAGTGATTTCACTAGCGGGAGTCTAGATACGCAGTATTTT. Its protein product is CATSDFTSGSLDTQYF.

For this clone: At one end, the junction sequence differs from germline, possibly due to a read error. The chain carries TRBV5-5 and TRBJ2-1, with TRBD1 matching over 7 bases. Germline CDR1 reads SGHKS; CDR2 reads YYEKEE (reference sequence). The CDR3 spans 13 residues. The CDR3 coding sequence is TGTGCCAGCAGCTTCACAGCCGACAGGGCTGGGCTCTTC. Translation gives CASSFTADRAGLF.

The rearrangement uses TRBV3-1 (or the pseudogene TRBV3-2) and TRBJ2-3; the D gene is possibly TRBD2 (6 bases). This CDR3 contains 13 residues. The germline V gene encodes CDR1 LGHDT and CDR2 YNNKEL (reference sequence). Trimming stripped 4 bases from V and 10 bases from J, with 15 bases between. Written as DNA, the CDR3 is TGTGCCAGCAGCCCGCGACTAGAGGTTCCGCAGTATTTT. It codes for CASSPRLEVPQYF.

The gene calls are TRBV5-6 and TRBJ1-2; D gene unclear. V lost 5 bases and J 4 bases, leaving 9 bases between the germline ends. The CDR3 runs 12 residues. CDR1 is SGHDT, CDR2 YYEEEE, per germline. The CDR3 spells CASSGLAYGYTF. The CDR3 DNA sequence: TGTGCCAGCAGTGGGTTAGCCTATGGCTACACCTTC.

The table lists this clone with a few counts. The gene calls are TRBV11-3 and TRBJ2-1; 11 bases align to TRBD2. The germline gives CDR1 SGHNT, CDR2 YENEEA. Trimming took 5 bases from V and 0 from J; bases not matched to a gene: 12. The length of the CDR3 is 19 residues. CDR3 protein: CASSTSVAGGYSSYNEQFF. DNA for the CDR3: TGTGCCAGCAGCACGTCAGTAGCGGGGGGGTATAGCTCCTACAATGAGCAGTTCTTC.

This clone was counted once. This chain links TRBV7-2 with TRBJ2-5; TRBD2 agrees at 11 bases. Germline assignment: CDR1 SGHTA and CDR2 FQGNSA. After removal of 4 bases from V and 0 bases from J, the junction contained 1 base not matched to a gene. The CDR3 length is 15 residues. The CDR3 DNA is TGTGCCAGCAGCTGGGGACTAGCGGACCAAGAGACCCAGTACTTC. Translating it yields CASSWGLADQETQYF.

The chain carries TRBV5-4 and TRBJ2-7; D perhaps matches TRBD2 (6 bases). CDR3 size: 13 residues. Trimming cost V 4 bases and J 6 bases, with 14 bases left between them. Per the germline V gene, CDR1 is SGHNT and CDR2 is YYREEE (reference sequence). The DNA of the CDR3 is TGTGCCAGCAGCAACGGAGGGGAGCTCGAGCAGTACGTC. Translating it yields CASSNGGELEQYV.

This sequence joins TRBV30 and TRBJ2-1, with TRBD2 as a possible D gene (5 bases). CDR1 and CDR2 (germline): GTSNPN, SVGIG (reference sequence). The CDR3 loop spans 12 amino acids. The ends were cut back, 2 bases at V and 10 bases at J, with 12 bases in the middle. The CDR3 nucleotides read TGTGCCTGGAGTACTAGTACGGAAGAGCAGTTCTTC. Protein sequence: CAWSTSTEEQFF.

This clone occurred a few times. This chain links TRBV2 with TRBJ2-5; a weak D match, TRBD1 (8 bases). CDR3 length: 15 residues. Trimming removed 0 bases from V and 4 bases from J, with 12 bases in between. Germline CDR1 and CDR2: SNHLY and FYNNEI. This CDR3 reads CASSEAYRGGETQYF. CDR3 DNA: TGTGCCAGCAGTGAAGCGTACAGGGGGGGAGAGACCCAGTACTTC.

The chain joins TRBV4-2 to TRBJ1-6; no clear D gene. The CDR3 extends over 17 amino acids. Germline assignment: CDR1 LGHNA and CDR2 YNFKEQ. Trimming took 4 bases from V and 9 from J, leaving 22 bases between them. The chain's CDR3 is CASSPPLSRLSGSPLHF. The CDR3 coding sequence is TGTGCCAGCAGCCCCCCTCTGAGCCGACTAAGTGGTTCACCCCTCCACTTT.

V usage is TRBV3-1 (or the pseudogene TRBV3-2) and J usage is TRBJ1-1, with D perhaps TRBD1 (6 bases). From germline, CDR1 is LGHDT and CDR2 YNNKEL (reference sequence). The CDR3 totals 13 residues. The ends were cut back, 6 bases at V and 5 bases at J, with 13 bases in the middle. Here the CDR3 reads CASSLTGGTEAFF. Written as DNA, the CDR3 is TGTGCCAGCAGTCTGACAGGCGGGACTGAAGCTTTCTTT.

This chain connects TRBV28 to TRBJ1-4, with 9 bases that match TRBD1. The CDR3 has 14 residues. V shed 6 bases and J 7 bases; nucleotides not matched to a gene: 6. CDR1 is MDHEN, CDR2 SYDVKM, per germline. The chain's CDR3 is CASRGTGRVEKLFF. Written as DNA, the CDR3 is TGTGCCAGCAGGGGGACAGGGCGGGTTGAAAAACTGTTTTTT.

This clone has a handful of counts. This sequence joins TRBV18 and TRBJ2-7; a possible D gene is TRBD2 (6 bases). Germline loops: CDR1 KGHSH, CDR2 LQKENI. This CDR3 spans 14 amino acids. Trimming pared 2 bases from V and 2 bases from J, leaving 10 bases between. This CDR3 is CASSPSGPPYEQYV. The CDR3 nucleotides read TGTGCCAGCTCACCAAGCGGGCCCCCCTACGAGCAGTACGTC.

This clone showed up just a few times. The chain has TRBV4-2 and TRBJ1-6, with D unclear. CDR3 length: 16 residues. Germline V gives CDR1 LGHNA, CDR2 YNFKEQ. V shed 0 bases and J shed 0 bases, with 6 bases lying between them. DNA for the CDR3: TGTGCCAGCAGCCAAGACCCGGGCTCCTATAATTCACCCCTCCACTTT. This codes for CASSQDPGSYNSPLHF.

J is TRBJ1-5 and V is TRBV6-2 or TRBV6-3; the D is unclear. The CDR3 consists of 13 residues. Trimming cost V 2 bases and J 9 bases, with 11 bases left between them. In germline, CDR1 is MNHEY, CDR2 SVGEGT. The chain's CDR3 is CASSYEPKTPQHF. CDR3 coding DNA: TGTGCCAGCAGTTACGAGCCCAAAACGCCCCAGCATTTT.

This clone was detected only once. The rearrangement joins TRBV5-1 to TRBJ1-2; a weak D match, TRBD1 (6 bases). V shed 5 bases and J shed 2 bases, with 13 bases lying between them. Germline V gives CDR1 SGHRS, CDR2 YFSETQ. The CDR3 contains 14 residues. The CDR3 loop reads CASSLQGSNYGYTF. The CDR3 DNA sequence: TGCGCCAGCAGTTTACAGGGCTCCAACTATGGCTACACCTTC.

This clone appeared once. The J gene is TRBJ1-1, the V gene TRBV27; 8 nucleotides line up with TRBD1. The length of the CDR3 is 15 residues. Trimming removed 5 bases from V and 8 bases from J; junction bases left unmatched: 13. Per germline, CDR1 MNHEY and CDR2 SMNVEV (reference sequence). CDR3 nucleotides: TGTGCCAGCAGTCCAGGACAGGGCTTACGTCTCGAAGCTTTCTTT. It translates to CASSPGQGLRLEAFF.

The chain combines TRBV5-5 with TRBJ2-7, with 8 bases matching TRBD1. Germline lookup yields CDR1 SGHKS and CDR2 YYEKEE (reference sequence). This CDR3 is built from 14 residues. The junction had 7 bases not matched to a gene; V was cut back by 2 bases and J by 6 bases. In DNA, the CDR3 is TGTGCCAGCAGCTTCTTTCCAGGGGGCGGCGAGCAGTACTTC. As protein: CASSFFPGGGEQYF.

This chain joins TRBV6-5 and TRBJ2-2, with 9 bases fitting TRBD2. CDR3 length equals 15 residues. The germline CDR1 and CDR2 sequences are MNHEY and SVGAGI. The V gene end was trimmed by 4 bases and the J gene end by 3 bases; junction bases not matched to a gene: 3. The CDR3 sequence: CASSSSGIHTGELFF. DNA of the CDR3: TGTGCCAGCAGTTCTAGCGGGATCCACACCGGGGAGCTGTTTTTT.

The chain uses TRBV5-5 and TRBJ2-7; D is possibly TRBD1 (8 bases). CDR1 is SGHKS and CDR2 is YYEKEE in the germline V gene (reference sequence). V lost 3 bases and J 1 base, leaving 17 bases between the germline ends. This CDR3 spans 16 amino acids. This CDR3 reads CASSWGGQALSYEQYF. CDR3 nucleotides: TGTGCCAGCAGCTGGGGGGGACAGGCTCTATCCTACGAGCAGTACTTC.

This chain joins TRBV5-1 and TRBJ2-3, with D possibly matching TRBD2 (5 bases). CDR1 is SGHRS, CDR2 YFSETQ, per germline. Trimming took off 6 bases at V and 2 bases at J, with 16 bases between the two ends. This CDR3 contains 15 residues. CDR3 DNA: TGCGCCAGCACGGAGAGGGCGGGTCCCACAGATACGCAGTATTTT. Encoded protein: CASTERAGPTDTQYF.

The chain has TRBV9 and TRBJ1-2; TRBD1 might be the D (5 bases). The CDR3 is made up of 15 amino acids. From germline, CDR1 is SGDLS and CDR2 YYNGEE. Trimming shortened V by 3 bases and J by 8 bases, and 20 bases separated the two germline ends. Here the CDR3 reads CASSESGHGSRGYTF. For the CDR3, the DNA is TGTGCCAGCAGCGAGTCAGGGCATGGAAGTCGAGGCTACACCTTC.

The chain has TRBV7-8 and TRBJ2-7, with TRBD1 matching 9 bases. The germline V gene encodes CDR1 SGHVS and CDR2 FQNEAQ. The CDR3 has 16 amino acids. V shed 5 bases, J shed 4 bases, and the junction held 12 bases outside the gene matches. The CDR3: CASSHSAGQGRYEQYV. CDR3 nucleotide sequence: TGTGCCAGCAGCCATAGTGCGGGACAGGGTCGGTACGAGCAGTACGTC.

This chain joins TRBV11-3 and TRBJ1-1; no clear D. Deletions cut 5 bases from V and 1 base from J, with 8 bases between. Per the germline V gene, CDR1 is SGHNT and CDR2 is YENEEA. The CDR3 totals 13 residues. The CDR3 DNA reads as TGTGCCAGCAGCATTACAGCGAACACTGAAGCTTTCTTT. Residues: CASSITANTEAFF.

The CDR3 DNA reads as TGTGCCAGCAGTACCGGGACAGGATCCTACGAGCAGTACGTC. It encodes CASSTGTGSYEQYV. The chain joins TRBV6-5 to TRBJ2-7, with 8 bases lining up with TRBD1. Germline CDR1 reads MNHEY; CDR2 reads SVGAGI. There are 14 residues in the CDR3. The ends lost 5 bases at V and 1 base at J; junction bases unmatched: 4.

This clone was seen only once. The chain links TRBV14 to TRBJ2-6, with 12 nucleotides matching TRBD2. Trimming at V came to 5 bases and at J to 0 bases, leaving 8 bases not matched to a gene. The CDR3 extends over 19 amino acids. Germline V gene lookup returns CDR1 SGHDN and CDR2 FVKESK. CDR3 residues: CASSLGLAGSISGANVLTF. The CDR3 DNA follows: TGTGCCAGCAGCTTGGGACTAGCGGGCTCCATCTCTGGGGCCAACGTCCTGACTTTC.

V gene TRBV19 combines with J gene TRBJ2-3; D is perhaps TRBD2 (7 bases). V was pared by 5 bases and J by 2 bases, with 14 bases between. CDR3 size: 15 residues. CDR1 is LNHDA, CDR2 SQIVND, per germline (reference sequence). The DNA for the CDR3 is TGTGCCAGTAGTGCCCGGGGGGCCCCCACAGATACGCAGTATTTT. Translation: CASSARGAPTDTQYF.

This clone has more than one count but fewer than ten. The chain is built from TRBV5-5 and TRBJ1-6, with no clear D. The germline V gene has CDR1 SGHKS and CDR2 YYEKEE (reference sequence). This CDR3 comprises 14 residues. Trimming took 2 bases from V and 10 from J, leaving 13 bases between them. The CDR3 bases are TGTGCCAGCAGCTTCGAGGGAAATGGGTCACCCCTCCACTTT. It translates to CASSFEGNGSPLHF. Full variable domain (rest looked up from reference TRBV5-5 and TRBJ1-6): DAGVTQSPTHLIKTRGQQVTLRCSPISGHKSVSWYQQVLGQGPQFIFQYYEKEERGRGNFPDRFSARQFPNYSSELNVNALLLGDSALYLCASSFEGNGSPLHFGNGTRLTVT.

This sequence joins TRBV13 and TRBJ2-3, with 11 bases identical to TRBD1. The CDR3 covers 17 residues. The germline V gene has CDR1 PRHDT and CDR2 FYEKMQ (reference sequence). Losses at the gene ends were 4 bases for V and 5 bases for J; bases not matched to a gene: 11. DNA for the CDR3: TGTGCCAGCAGCTCCCGGACAGGGGGCTCTTTGGGAGATACGCAGTATTTT. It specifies CASSSRTGGSLGDTQYF. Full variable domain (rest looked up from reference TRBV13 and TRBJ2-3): AAGVIQSPRHLIKEKRETATLKCYPIPRHDTVYWYQQGPGQDPQFLISFYEKMQSDKGSIPDRFSAQQFSDYHSELNMSSLELGDSALYFCASSSRTGGSLGDTQYFGPGTRLTVL.